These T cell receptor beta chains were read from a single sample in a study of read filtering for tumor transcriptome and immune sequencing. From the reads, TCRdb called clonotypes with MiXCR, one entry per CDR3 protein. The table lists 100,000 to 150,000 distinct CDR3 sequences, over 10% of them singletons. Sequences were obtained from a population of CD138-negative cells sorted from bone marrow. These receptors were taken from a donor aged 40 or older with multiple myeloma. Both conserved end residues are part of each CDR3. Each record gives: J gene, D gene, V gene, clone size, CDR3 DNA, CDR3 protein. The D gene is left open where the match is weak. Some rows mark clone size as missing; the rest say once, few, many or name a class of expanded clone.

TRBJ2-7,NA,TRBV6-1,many,TGTGCCAGCATGGGGGGGCCCGGCGAGCAGTACTTC,CASMGGPGEQYF
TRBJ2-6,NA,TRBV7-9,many,TGTGCCAGCAGCTCGGACAGCCGCTCTGGGGCCAACGTCCTGACTTTC,CASSSDSRSGANVLTF
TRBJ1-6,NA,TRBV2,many,TGTGCCAGCAACAGGGCTTATTCACCCCTCCACTTT,CASNRAYSPLHF
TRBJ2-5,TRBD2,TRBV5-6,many,TGTGCCAGCAGCTTGCGGGCTAGCGGGGGTATAGAGACCCAGTACTTC,CASSLRASGGIETQYF
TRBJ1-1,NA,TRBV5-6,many,TGTGCCAGCAGGAAAGTCCGGGACAACCGGAACACTGAAGCTTTCTTT,CASRKVRDNRNTEAFF
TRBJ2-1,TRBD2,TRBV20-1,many,TGCAGTGCAATCGGACTAGGTCACAATGAGCAGTTCTTC,CSAIGLGHNEQFF
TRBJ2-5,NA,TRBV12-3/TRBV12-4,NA,TGTGCCAGCAGTTTACAGGGGAGACCCGCCCAGTACTTC,CASSLQGRPAQYF
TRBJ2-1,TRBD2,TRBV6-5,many,TGTGCCAGCAGTTTGAGCGGGAGTCAGTTCTTC,CASSLSGSQFF
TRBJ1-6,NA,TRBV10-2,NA,TGCGCCAGCAGTGAGTCGCAGACGAATAATTCACCCCTCCACTTT,CASSESQTNNSPLHF
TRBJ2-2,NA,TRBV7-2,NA,TGTGCCAGCAGCTTCTACACCGGGGAGCTGTCTTTT,CASSFYTGELSF
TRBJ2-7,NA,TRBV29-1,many,TGCAGCGTTGTAGTGGGTAGGAACGAGCAGTACTTC,CSVVVGRNEQYF
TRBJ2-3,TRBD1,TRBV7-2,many,TGTGCCAGCAGCTTGGCGGGACAGGGAACAGATACGCAGTATTTT,CASSLAGQGTDTQYF
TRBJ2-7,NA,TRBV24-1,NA,TGTGCCACCAGTGGAAGTGGCTACGAGCAGTACTTC,CATSGSGYEQYF
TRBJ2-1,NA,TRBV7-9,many,TGTGCCAGCAGCCCAGAGGGAAAGAATGAGCAGTTCTTC,CASSPEGKNEQFF
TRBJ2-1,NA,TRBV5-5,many,TGTGCCAGCAGCCCAGAGGAAGGGGTCCAGTTCTTC,CASSPEEGVQFF
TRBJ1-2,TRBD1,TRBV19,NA,TGTGCCAGTAGTCCCTATACAGGGGCGCAGAGCTACACCTTC,CASSPYTGAQSYTF
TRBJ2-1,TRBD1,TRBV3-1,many,TGTGCCAGCTCTTCTGACAGGGTGGGGGAGCAGTTCTTC,CASSSDRVGEQFF
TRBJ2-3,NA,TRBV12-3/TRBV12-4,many,TGTGCCAGCAGTTTTAACCCAGATACGCAGTATTTT,CASSFNPDTQYF
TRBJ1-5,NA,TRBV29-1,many,TGCAGCGTTTCGGGGGCTAAGAATCAGCCCCAGCATTTT,CSVSGAKNQPQHF
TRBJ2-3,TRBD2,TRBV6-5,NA,TGTGCCAGCGACGCGACTAGCGGGACAGATACGCAGTATTTT,CASDATSGTDTQYF
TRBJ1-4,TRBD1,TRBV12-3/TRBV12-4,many,TGTGCCAGCAGCAACAGGGGGGGAGACGAAAAACTGTTTTTT,CASSNRGGDEKLFF
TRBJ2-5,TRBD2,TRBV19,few,TGTGCCAGTACCCAGGCTAGCGGGAGCATTGAGACCCAGTACTTC,CASTQASGSIETQYF
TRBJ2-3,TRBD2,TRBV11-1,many,TGTGCCAGCAGCTTAAGAATCGGACTAGGAGGAGGTACGCAGTATTTT,CASSLRIGLGGGTQYF
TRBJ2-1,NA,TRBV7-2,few,TGTGCCAGCAGCCCCCGCGCAGGGGCGTACGAGCAGTTCTTC,CASSPRAGAYEQFF
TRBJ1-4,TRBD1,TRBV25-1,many,TGTGCCAGCAGTGCCGGGACAGGGTGGTTTGAAAAACTGTTTTTT,CASSAGTGWFEKLFF
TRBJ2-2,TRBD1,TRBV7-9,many,TGTGCCAGCAGCGCGACAGGGCCCGGGGAGCTGTTTTTT,CASSATGPGELFF
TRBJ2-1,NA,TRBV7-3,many,TGTGCCAGCAGCTTACTTGGGGACACCAATGAGCAGTTCTTC,CASSLLGDTNEQFF
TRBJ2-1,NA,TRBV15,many,TGTGCCACCAGCAGAGATGGGTGGGCCGGCAATGAGCAGTTCTTC,CATSRDGWAGNEQFF
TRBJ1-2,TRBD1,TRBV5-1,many,TGCGCCAGCAGCACGGGACAGGCAGTTCAAGGCTACACCTTC,CASSTGQAVQGYTF
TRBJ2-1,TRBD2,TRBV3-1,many,TGTGCCAGCAGCCATGGCGGGAGTATGGATGAGCAGTTCTTC,CASSHGGSMDEQFF
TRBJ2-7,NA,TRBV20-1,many,TGCAGTGCTTCGACTGGCTACGAGCAGTACTTC,CSASTGYEQYF
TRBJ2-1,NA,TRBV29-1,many,TGCAGCGTCCTTGGACTAACCGACTCCTACAATGAGCAGTTCTTC,CSVLGLTDSYNEQFF
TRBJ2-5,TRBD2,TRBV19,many,TGTGCCAGTAGTACTAGCGGGAGCAGGGGCCAAGAGACCCAGTACTTC,CASSTSGSRGQETQYF
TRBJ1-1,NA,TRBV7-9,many,TGTGCCAGCAGCTTAGGAGGGACCCTAGACACTGAAGCTTTCTTT,CASSLGGTLDTEAFF
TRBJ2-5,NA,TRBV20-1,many,TGCAGTGCTAGAGAGGGGCGTCAAGAGACCCAGTACTTC,CSAREGRQETQYF
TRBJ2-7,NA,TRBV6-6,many,TGTGCCAGCAGCTCGGGACTCAGCTCCTACGAGCAGTACTTC,CASSSGLSSYEQYF
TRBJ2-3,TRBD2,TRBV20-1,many,TGCAGTGCTTCTAGCGGGCTGCGCACAGATACGCAGTATTTT,CSASSGLRTDTQYF
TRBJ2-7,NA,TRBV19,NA,TGTGCCAGTAGTATCGTTTTGTTGGCAGTGAACGAGCAGTACTTC,CASSIVLLAVNEQYF
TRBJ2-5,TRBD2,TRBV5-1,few,TGCGCCAGCAGCGGGGGACTAGCGGGAGAGACCCAGTACTTC,CASSGGLAGETQYF
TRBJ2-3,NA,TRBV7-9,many,TGTGCCAGCAGACTTAGGGACCCTCGACAGCCCTACCATTTT,CASRLRDPRQPYHF
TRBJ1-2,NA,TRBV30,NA,TGTGCCTGGAGCGGGGGGTTTGACTATGGCTACACCTTC,CAWSGGFDYGYTF
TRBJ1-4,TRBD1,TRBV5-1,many,TGCGCCAGCAGCTTGGGGACAGGGAAGGAAAAACTGTTTTTT,CASSLGTGKEKLFF
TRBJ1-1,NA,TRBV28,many,TGTGCCAGCAGAGGTTATAGAAACACTGAAGCTTTCTTT,CASRGYRNTEAFF
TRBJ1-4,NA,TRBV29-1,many,TGCAGCGTTGAAGAGGGCAGAAAACTGTTTTTT,CSVEEGRKLFF
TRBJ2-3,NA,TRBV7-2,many,TGTGCCAGCAGCTTGGGGACGAATACGCAGTATTTT,CASSLGTNTQYF
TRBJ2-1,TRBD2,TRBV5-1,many,TGCGCCAGCAGCTTGGGTACTAGCGGGAACTACAATGAGCAGTTCTTC,CASSLGTSGNYNEQFF
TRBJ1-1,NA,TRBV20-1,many,TGCAGTGCTAGAGATAACAGGGACGCTGAAGCTTTCTTT,CSARDNRDAEAFF
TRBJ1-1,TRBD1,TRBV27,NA,TGTGCCAGCAGTATCGCGGGACAGGGATCAGCTTTCTTT,CASSIAGQGSAFF
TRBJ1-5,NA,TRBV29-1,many,TGCAGCGTTGAGTTCGGTCTGAATCAGCCCCAGCATTTT,CSVEFGLNQPQHF
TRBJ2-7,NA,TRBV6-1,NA,TGTGCCAGCAGTGAAGTGGGCTACGAGCGGTACTTC,CASSEVGYERYF
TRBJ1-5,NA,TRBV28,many,TGTGCCAGCAGATCCCCCGCCGGGGACGGGAATCAGCCCCAGCATTTT,CASRSPAGDGNQPQHF
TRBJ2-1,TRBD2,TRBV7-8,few,TGTGCCAGCAGCCTACGTCGACTAGCGGGGGGATCCCAGGGTCGCAGTGAGCAGTTCTTC,CASSLRRLAGGSQGRSEQFF